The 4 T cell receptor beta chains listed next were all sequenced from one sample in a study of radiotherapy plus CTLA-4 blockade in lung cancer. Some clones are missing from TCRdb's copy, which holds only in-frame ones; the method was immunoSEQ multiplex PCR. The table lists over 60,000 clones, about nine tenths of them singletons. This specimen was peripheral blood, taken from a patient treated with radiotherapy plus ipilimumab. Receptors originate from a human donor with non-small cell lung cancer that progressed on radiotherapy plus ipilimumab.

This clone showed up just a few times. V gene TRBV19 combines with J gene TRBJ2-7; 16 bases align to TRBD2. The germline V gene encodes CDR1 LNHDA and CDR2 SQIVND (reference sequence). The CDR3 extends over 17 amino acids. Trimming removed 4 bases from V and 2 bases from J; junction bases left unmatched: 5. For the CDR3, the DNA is TGTGCCAGTAGTACAATCGGGACTAGCGGGAGGGCCTACGAGCAGTACTTC. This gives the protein CASSTIGTSGRAYEQYF.

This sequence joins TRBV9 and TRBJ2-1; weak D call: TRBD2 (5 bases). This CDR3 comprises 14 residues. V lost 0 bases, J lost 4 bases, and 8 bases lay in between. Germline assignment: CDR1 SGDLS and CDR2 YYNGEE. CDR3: CASSVDGIYNEQFF. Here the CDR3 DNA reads TGTGCCAGCAGCGTAGACGGGATTTACAATGAGCAGTTCTTC.

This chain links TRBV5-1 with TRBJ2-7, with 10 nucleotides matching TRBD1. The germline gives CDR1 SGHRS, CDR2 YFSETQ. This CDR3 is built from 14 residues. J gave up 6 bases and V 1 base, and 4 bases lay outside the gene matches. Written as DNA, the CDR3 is TGCGCCAGCAGCTTGTCAGGGACAGGGGTCGAGCAGTACTTC. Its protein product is CASSLSGTGVEQYF.

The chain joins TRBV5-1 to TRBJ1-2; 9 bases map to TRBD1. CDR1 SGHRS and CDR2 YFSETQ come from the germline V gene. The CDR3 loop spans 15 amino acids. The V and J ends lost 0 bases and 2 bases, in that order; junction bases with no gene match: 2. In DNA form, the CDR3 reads TGCGCCAGCAGCTTGGAGGGGACAGGGAACTATGGCTACACCTTC. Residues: CASSLEGTGNYGYTF.